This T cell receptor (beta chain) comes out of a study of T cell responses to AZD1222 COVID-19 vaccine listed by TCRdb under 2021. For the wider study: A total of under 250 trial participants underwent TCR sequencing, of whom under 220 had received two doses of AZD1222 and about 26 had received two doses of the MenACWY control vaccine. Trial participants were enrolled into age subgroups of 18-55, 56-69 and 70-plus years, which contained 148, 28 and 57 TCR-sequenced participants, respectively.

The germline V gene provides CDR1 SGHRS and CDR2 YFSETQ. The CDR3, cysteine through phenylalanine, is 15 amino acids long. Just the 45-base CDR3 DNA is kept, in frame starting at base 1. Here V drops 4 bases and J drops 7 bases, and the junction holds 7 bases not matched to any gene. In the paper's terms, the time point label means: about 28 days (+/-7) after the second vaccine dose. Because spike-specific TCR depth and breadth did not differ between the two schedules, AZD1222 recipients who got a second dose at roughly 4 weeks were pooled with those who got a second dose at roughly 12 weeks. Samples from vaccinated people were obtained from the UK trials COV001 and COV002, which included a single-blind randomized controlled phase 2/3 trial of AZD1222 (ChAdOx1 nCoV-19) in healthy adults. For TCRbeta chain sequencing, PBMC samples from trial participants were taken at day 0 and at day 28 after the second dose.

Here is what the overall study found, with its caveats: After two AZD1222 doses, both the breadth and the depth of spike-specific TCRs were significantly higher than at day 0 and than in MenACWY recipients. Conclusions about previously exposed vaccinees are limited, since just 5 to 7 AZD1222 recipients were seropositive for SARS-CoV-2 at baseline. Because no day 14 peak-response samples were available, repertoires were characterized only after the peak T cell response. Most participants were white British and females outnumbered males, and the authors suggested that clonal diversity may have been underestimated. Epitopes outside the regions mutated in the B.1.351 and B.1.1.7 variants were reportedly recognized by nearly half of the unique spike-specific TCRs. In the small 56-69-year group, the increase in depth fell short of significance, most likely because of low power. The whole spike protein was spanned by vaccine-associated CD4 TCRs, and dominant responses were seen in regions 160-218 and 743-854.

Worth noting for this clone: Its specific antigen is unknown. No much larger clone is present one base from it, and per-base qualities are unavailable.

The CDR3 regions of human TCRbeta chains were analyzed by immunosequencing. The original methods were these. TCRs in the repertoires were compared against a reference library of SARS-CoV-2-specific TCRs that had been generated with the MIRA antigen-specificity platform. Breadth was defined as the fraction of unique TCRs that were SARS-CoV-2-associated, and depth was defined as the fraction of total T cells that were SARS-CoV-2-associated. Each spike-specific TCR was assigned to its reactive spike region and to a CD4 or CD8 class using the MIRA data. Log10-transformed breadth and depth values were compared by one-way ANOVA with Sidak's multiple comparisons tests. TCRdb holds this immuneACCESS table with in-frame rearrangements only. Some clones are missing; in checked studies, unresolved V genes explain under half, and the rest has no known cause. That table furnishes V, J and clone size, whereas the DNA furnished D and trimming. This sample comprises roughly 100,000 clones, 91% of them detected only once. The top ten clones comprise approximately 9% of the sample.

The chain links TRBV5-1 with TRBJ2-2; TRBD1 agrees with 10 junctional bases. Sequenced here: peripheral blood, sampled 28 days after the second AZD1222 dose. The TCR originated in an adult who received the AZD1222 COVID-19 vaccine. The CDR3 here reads CASSITTGGVGELFF. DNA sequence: TGCGCCAGCAGCATAACGACAGGGGGCGTCGGGGAGCTGTTTTTT.